These 6 T cell receptor beta chains originate from one sample sequenced in a study of blood T cell repertoires in COVID-19. Data came from immunoSEQ multiplex PCR; TCRdb stores just in-frame clones and leaves some out. The data show about 65,000 clones, about 83% seen once. Sample: peripheral blood. Source of these receptors: a man between 45 and 60 years old with COVID-19, enrolled during active disease.

The chain links TRBV5-4 to TRBJ1-1; tentative D call: TRBD1 (5 bases). Germline values: CDR1 SGHNT, CDR2 YYREEE (reference sequence). The V and J ends lost 4 bases and 1 base respectively, with 8 bases between them. The CDR3 contains 13 residues. DNA of the CDR3: TGTGCCAGCAGCCTCGACAGGAACACTGAAGCTTTCTTT. Amino acid sequence: CASSLDRNTEAFF.

J is TRBJ1-1 and V is TRBV30; no clear D gene. Deletions cut 0 bases from V and 9 bases from J, with 8 bases between. From germline, CDR1 is GTSNPN and CDR2 SVGIG (reference sequence). The CDR3 has 11 residues. CDR3 sequence: CAWSVRGKAFF. The CDR3 DNA is TGTGCCTGGAGTGTACGAGGAAAAGCTTTCTTT.

The rearrangement links TRBV29-1 to TRBJ2-1; 8 nucleotides agree with TRBD1. Germline CDR1 reads SQVTM; CDR2 reads ANQGSEA. The CDR3 extends over 14 amino acids. J was trimmed by 4 bases and V by 6 bases; bases with no gene match: 8. The CDR3 bases are TGCAGCGTCCTCCGGGACAGGCAGTACAATGAGCAGTTCTTC. This sequence encodes CSVLRDRQYNEQFF.

This clone was seen once. The genes are TRBV7-2 and TRBJ1-2; no clear D gene. This CDR3 is built from 14 residues. The V gene lost 3 bases and the J gene lost 6 bases, with 14 bases spanning the gap. Germline lookup yields CDR1 SGHTA and CDR2 FQGNSA. CDR3 DNA sequence: TGTGCCAGCAGCTTTTCATCAGGATCGGATGGCTACACCTTC. It codes for CASSFSSGSDGYTF.

The genes are TRBV7-9 and TRBJ2-1; TRBD2 agrees at 7 bases. Germline-derived CDR1 and CDR2 are SEHNR and FQNEAQ (reference sequence). The J segment lost 6 bases and the V segment lost 3 bases, leaving 8 bases of the junction unmatched. CDR3 length: 15 amino acids. CDR3 region: CASSLDTSDFNEQFF. The CDR3 DNA sequence: TGTGCCAGCAGCTTGGACACTAGCGATTTCAATGAGCAGTTCTTC.

This rearrangement joins TRBV2 to TRBJ2-6; D not resolved. Trimming removed 7 bases from V and 1 base from J, with 5 bases in between. Germline V gives CDR1 SNHLY, CDR2 FYNNEI. The CDR3 is made up of 13 amino acids. In DNA, the CDR3 is TGTGCCAGCACCTTATCTGGGGCCAACGTCCTGACTTTC. Protein: CASTLSGANVLTF.